The rows below give T cell receptor beta chains drawn from one sample of a study of TIL therapy for anti-PD-1-resistant metastatic lung cancer. The data were produced by immunoSEQ multiplex PCR, yet TCRdb's version contains in-frame clones alone and is incomplete. Counted here are approximately 87,000 clones, around three fifths occurring once; the ten biggest clones make up roughly 9.8%. Sequencing was performed on tumor tissue, taken at baseline. These TCRs come from a person between 25 and 80 years old with non-small cell lung cancer. CDR3s include the opening cysteine and the closing phenylalanine or tryptophan. Fields, in order: V gene, clone size, J gene, D gene, CDR3 DNA, CDR3 protein. The D gene is left open where the match is weak. Rows may omit the clone size; those that give it use once, few, many or a size class.

TRBV5-6	-	TRBJ1-3	-	TGTGCCAGCAGCTTCCCAGGAGTGAACTCTGGAAACACCATATATTTT	CASSFPGVNSGNTIYF
TRBV28	-	TRBJ2-7	TRBD2	TGTGCCAGCAGTTTCCCCAGCGGGAGAGGCGAGCAGTACTTC	CASSFPSGRGEQYF
TRBV11-2	-	TRBJ2-3	-	TGTGCCAGCAGCGCAGGGGAGGGGGTAAGCACAGATACGCAGTATTTT	CASSAGEGVSTDTQYF
TRBV19	-	TRBJ1-6	-	TGTGCCAGTAGTTACGGGGTGAATTCACCCCTCCACTTT	CASSYGVNSPLHF
TRBV19	-	TRBJ1-5	-	TGTGCCAGCCACAGGTCCGGGGTCCTCAATCAGCCCCAGCATTTT	CASHRSGVLNQPQHF
TRBV6-5	few	TRBJ1-1	-	TGTGCCAGCAGTTACCGGGGAGGGGGCACTGAAGCTTTCTTT	CASSYRGGGTEAFF
TRBV6-1	few	TRBJ2-3	TRBD1	TGTGCCAGCAGTGAAGGAACAGGGGGCCTGGATACGCAGTATTTT	CASSEGTGGLDTQYF
TRBV28	-	TRBJ1-2	-	TGTGCCAGCGCGAAGACAGGTCCCTATGGCTACACCTTC	CASAKTGPYGYTF
TRBV11-3	-	TRBJ2-1	-	TGTGCCAGCAGCCGTTTCGGCCTCAATGAGCAGTTCTTC	CASSRFGLNEQFF
TRBV18	-	TRBJ2-7	-	TGTGCCAGCTCACCGGATTACGAGCAGTACTTC	CASSPDYEQYF
TRBV5-1	once	TRBJ2-7	-	TGCGCCAGCAGCCGCGGGACAGAGGATTACGAGCAGTACTTC	CASSRGTEDYEQYF
TRBV5-1	-	TRBJ2-5	TRBD1	TGCGCCAGCAGCTTTACAGGGGGCAGGGAGACCCAGTACTTC	CASSFTGGRETQYF
TRBV7-8	-	TRBJ2-5	-	TGTGCCAGCAGCCCCGGAGGGGGTAGGGAGACCCAGTACTTC	CASSPGGGRETQYF
TRBV6-5	-	TRBJ2-7	-	TGTGCCAGCAGCGACAGGCTCTCCTACGAGCAGTACTTC	CASSDRLSYEQYF
TRBV19	-	TRBJ1-2	TRBD1	TGTGCCAGTAGTATCGGGGGAACAGGGGTTAACTATGGCTACACCTTC	CASSIGGTGVNYGYTF
TRBV4-1	-	TRBJ2-1	-	TGCGCCAGCAGCCAAGATCTTGGCGGGACGGCCTACAATGAGCAGTTCTTC	CASSQDLGGTAYNEQFF
TRBV19	-	TRBJ2-1	-	TGTGCCAGTAAATCGGCTAGCCTTGGTGAGCAGTTCTTC	CASKSASLGEQFF
TRBV19	-	TRBJ2-1	-	TGTGCCAGTAGTAACCCCCCGGGGGATGAGCAGTTCTTC	CASSNPPGDEQFF
TRBV6-2/TRBV6-3	-	TRBJ2-7	TRBD1	TGTGCCAGCAGTAAACAAGGGACAGGGACCAGCTCCTACGAGCAGTACTTC	CASSKQGTGTSSYEQYF
TRBV4-3	-	TRBJ1-1	-	TGCGCCAGCAGCCAAGATGGGGACATTAGTGCTGAAGCTTTCTTT	CASSQDGDISAEAFF
TRBV11-2	-	TRBJ1-4	TRBD1	TGTGCCAGCAGCTTAGGTCTCAGGGGGAGGACTAATGAAAAACTGTTTTTT	CASSLGLRGRTNEKLFF
TRBV5-1	-	TRBJ1-3	TRBD1	TGCGCCAGCAGCCAGGGGGGGGGCTCTGGAAACACCATATATTTT	CASSQGGGSGNTIYF
TRBV11-2	-	TRBJ2-2	-	TGTGCCAGCAGCTTAGGGGGGAACACCGGGGAGCTGTTTTTT	CASSLGGNTGELFF